The 9 T cell receptor beta chains reported below all come from one sample, sequenced in a study of graft-versus-host responses after intestinal transplantation. These TCRs' antigens remain unknown. Produced via immunoSEQ multiplex PCR; TCRdb's table is partial and in-frame only. The sample lists 85,000 to 100,000 clones, less than 95% occurring once. Sequencing used unstimulated CD4+ T cells sorted from spleen or lymph node cells, obtained before transplant. These receptor sequences come from a human donor who was the organ donor for an intestinal transplant.

The J gene is TRBJ2-3, the V gene TRBV7-3; a possible D gene is TRBD1 (6 bases). Germline assignment: CDR1 SGHTA and CDR2 FQGTGA. The V end lost 5 bases, the J end lost 10 bases, and 16 bases lay between the germline ends. This CDR3 is 13 amino acids long. The CDR3 region has the DNA TGTGCCAGCAGCACAGGGACCCCCTCGGCGCAGTATTTT. It specifies CASSTGTPSAQYF.

The chain links TRBV5-1 to TRBJ2-1; D is ambiguous. V lost 3 bases, J lost 7 bases, and 8 bases lay in between. From germline, CDR1 is SGHRS and CDR2 YFSETQ. This CDR3 has 12 residues. CDR3 protein: CASSSSRNEQFF. The CDR3 DNA sequence: TGCGCCAGCAGCTCCTCGAGGAATGAGCAGTTCTTC.

This rearrangement joins TRBV6-6 to TRBJ1-4, with 7 bases identical to TRBD1. This CDR3 is built from 15 residues. CDR1 and CDR2 (germline): MNHNY, SVGAGI (reference sequence). The junction had 5 bases not matched to a gene; V was cut back by 1 base and J by 6 bases. As DNA, the CDR3 is TGTGCCAGCAGTTACTTCGGGACAGAAGATGAAAAACTGTTTTTT. Translated: CASSYFGTEDEKLFF.

V is TRBV5-1 and J is TRBJ2-2; the D gene is possibly TRBD1 (5 bases). The V gene's germline CDR1 is SGHRS and CDR2 YFSETQ. V was cut by 6 bases and J by 2 bases, with 11 bases left in between. The CDR3 runs to 14 residues. The CDR3 coding sequence is TGCGCCAGCACCGCGACAGCTAACACCGGGGAGCTGTTTTTT. Translated: CASTATANTGELFF. Full variable domain (rest looked up from reference TRBV5-1 and TRBJ2-2): KAGVTQTPRYLIKTRGQQVTLSCSPISGHRSVSWYQQTPGQGLQFLFEYFSETQRNKGNFPGRFSGRQFSNSRSEMNVSTLELGDSALYLCASTATANTGELFFGEGSRLTVL.

The V and J genes are TRBV5-1 and TRBJ1-2; possibly TRBD1 for D (5 bases). With 1 base removed from V and 6 bases from J, the gap between germline ends came to 13 bases. The CDR3 is 14 residues long. CDR1 is SGHRS, CDR2 YFSETQ, per germline. The CDR3 here is CASSLRAGLDGYTF. DNA of the CDR3: TGCGCCAGCAGCTTGAGGGCAGGGTTGGATGGCTACACCTTC.

This rearrangement joins TRBV29-1 to TRBJ1-2; D unresolved. Germline CDR1 is SQVTM and CDR2 is ANQGSEA. This CDR3 region has 14 residues. V lost 3 bases to trimming and J lost 0 bases, with 11 bases between them. CDR3 sequence: CSVDWLGANYGYTF. DNA of the CDR3: TGCAGCGTTGATTGGTTAGGAGCTAACTATGGCTACACCTTC.

This clone came up once. This sequence joins TRBV4-1 and TRBJ2-1; 14 bases match TRBD2. This CDR3 comprises 17 residues. CDR1 and CDR2 from the germline V gene are MGHRA and YSYEKL. V was clipped by 4 bases and J by 7 bases; unmatched bases: 9. The CDR3: CASSRNGLAGGWNEQFF. For the CDR3, the DNA is TGCGCCAGCAGCCGAAACGGACTAGCGGGAGGATGGAATGAGCAGTTCTTC.

V usage is TRBV6-6 and J usage is TRBJ1-3; D is ambiguous. The germline gives CDR1 MNHNY, CDR2 SVGAGI (reference sequence). The length of the CDR3 is 13 residues. The V end was cut by 7 bases, the J end by 6 bases, with 13 bases between. The CDR3 DNA reads TGTGCCAGCATGAGTCTGGCGGCAAACACCATATATTTT. Its protein product is CASMSLAANTIYF.

CDR3 in amino acids: CASGDRISYEQYF. The CDR3 nucleotides read TGTGCCAGCGGGGACAGGATCTCCTACGAGCAGTACTTC. The chain joins TRBV28 to TRBJ2-7; TRBD1 matches at 8 bases. In germline, CDR1 is MDHEN, CDR2 SYDVKM. Unmatched junction bases numbered 3, after V lost 8 bases and J lost 0 bases. CDR3 length: 13 residues.